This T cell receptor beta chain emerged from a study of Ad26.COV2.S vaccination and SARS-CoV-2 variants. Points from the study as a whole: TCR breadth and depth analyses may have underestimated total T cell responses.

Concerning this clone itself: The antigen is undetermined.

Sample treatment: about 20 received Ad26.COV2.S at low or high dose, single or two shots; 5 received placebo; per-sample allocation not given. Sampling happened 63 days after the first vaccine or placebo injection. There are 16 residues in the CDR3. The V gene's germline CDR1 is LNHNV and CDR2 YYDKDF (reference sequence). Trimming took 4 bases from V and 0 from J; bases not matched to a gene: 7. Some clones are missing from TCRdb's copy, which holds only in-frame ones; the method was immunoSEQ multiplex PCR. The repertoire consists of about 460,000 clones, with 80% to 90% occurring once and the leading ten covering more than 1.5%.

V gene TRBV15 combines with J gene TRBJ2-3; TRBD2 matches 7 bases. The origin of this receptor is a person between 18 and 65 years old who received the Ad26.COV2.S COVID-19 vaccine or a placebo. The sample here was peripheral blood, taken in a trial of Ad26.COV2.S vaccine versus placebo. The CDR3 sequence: CATSIGRGKSTDTQYF. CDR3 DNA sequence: TGTGCCACCAGCATCGGGCGGGGGAAAAGCACAGATACGCAGTATTTT.